The text below deals with one T cell receptor beta chain. The sample comes from a study of T cell changes during pregnancy in multiple sclerosis. Some clones are missing from TCRdb's copy, which holds only in-frame ones; the method was immunoSEQ multiplex PCR. There are some 28,000 clones in the sample; roughly 90% occur only once, and 3.5% lies in the top ten. V lost 2 bases, J lost 3 bases, and 3 bases stayed unmatched. Germline V gives CDR1 SGDLS, CDR2 YYNGEE. CDR3 length: 15 amino acids. The material was CD4+ T cells from peripheral blood mononuclear cells, obtained in the first trimester of pregnancy. This receptor was taken from a female donor in good health, enrolled as a control in a pregnancy study. The chain employs TRBV9 and TRBJ2-2; 8 positions match TRBD2. The CDR3 loop reads CASSVSGGYTGELFF. The CDR3 DNA reads as TGTGCCAGCAGCGTGAGCGGGGGTTACACCGGGGAGCTGTTTTTT.